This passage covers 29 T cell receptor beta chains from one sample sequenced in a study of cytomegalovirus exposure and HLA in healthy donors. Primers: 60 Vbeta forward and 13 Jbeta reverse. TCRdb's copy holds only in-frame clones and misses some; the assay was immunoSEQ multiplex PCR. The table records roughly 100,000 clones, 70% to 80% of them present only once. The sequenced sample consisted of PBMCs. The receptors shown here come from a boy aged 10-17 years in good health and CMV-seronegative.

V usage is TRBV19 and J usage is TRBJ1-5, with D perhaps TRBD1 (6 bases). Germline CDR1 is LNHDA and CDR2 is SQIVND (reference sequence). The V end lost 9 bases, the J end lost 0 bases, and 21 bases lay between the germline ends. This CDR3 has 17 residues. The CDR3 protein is CASSTPGTRYSNQPQHF. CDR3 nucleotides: TGTGCCAGCTCCACCCCCGGGACAAGGTATAGCAATCAGCCCCAGCATTTT. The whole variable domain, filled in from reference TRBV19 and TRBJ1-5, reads DGGITQSPKYLFRKEGQNVTLSCEQNLNHDAMYWYRQDPGQGLRLIYYSQIVNDFQKGDIAEGYSVSREKKESFPLTVTSAQKNPTAFYLCASSTPGTRYSNQPQHFGDGTRLSIL.

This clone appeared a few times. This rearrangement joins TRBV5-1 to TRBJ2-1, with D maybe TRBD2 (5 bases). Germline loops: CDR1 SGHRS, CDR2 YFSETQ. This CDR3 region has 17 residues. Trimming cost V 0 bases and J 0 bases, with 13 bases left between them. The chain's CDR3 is CASSLGAAPSSYNEQFF. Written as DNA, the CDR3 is TGCGCCAGCAGCTTGGGAGCGGCACCAAGCTCCTACAATGAGCAGTTCTTC.

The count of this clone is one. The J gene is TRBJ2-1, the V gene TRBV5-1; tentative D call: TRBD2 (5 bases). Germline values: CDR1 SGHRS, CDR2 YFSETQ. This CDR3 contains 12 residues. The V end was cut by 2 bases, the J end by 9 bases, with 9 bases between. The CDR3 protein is CASSFGRGEQFF. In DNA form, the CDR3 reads TGCGCCAGCAGCTTCGGACGGGGTGAGCAGTTCTTC.

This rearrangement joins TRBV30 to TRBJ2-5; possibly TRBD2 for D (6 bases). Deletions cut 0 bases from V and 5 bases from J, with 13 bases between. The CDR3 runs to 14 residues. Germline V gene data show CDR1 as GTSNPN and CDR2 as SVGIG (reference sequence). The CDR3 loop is CAWSVLAREETQYF. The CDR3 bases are TGTGCCTGGAGTGTACTTGCACGGGAGGAGACCCAGTACTTC.

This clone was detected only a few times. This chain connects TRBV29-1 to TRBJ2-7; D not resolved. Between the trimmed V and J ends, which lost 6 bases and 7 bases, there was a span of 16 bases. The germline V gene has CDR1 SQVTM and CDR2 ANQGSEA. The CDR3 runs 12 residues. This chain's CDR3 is CSVRDSALEQYF. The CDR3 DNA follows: TGCAGCGTCAGAGACTCGGCTTTAGAGCAGTACTTC.

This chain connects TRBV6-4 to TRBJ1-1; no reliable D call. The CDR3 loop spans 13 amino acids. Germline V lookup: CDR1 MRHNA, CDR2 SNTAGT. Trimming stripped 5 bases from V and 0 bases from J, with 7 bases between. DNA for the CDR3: TGTGCCAGCAGTCGTCTAATGAACACTGAAGCTTTCTTT. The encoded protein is CASSRLMNTEAFF.

The CDR3: CASSLWQGALQPQHF. As DNA, the CDR3 is TGTGCCAGCAGCTTATGGCAGGGGGCGCTTCAGCCCCAGCATTTT. The rearrangement uses TRBV7-2 and TRBJ1-5, with 8 bases aligning to TRBD1. Unmatched junction bases numbered 6, after V lost 2 bases and J lost 6 bases. The CDR3 sequence is 15 residues long. The germline CDR1 and CDR2 sequences are SGHTA and FQGNSA.

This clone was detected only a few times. CDR3 residues: CASSEARTDLYGYTF. CDR3 in DNA: TGTGCCAGCAGTGAGGCGCGGACAGATCTCTATGGCTACACCTTC. This sequence joins TRBV25-1 and TRBJ1-2, with TRBD1 as a possible D gene (6 bases). CDR1 and CDR2 from the germline V gene are MGHDK and SYGVNS. This CDR3 contains 15 residues. Trimming took 3 bases from V and 4 from J, leaving 15 bases between them.

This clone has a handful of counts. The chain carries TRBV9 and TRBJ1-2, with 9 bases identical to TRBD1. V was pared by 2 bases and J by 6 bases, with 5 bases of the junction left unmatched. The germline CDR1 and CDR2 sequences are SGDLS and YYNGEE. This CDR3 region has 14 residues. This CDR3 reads CASSVLGQGNGYTF. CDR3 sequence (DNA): TGTGCCAGCAGCGTCCTGGGACAGGGTAATGGCTACACCTTC.

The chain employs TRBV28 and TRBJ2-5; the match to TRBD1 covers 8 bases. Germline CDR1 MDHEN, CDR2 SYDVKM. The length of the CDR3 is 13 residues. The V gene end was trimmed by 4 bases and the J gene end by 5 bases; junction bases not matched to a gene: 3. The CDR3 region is CASSWTGPETQYF. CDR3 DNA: TGTGCCAGCAGTTGGACAGGGCCGGAGACCCAGTACTTC. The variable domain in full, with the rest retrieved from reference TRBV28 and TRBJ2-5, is DVKVTQSSRYLVKRTGEKVFLECVQDMDHENMFWYRQDPGLGLRLIYFSYDVKMKEKGDIPEGYSVSREKKERFSLILESASTNQTSMYLCASSWTGPETQYFGPGTRLLVL.

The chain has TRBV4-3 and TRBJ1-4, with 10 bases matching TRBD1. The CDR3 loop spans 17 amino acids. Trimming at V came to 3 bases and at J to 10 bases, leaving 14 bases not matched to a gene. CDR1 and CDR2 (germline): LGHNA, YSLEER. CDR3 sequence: CASSHPTQTGGPGKLFF. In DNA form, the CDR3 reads TGCGCCAGCAGCCATCCAACGCAGACAGGGGGCCCGGGAAAACTGTTTTTT.

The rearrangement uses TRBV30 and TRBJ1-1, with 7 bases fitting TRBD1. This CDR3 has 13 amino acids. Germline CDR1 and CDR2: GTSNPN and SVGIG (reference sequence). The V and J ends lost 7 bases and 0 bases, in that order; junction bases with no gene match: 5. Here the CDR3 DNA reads TGTGCCTCCCCCGGGACAGTGAACACTGAAGCTTTCTTT. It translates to CASPGTVNTEAFF. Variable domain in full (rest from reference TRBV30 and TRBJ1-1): SQTIHQWPATLVQPVGSPLSLECTVEGTSNPNLYWYRQAAGRGLQLLFYSVGIGQISSEVPQNLSASRPQDRQFILSSKKLLLSDSGFYLCASPGTVNTEAFFGQGTRLTVV.

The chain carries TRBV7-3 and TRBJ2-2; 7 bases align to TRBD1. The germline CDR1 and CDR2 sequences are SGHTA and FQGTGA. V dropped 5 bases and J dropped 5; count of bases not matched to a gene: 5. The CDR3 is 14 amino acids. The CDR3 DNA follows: TGTGCCAGCAGCCCGACAGGGCGAACCGGGGAGCTGTTTTTT. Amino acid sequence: CASSPTGRTGELFF.

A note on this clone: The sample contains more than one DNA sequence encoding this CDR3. The CDR3 coding sequence is TGTGCCAGCAGTTATGGGGGCGGTTATGGCTACACCTTC. Amino acid sequence: CASSYGGGYGYTF. This chain uses TRBV6-5 with TRBJ1-2; possibly TRBD1 for D (6 bases). Trimming pared 3 bases from V and 5 bases from J, leaving 10 bases between. The CDR3 runs 13 residues. Germline CDR1 is MNHEY and CDR2 is SVGAGI.

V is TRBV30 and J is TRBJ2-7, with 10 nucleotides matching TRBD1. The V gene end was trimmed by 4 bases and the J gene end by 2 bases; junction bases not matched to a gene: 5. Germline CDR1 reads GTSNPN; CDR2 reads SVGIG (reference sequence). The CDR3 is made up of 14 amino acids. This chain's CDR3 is CAWNTGTGAYEQYF. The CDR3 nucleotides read TGTGCCTGGAATACCGGGACAGGGGCCTACGAGCAGTACTTC.

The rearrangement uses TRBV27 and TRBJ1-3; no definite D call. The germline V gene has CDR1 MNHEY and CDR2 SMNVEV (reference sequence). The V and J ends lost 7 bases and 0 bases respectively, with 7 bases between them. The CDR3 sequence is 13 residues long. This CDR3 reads CASTASSGNTIYF. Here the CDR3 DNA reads TGTGCCAGCACCGCGAGCTCTGGAAACACCATATATTTT.

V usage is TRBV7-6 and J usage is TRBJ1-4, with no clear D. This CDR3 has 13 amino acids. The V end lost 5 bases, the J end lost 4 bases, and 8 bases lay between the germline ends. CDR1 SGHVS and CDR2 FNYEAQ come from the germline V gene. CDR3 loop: CASSTEFNEKLFF. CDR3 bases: TGTGCCAGCAGCACCGAGTTTAATGAAAAACTGTTTTTT.

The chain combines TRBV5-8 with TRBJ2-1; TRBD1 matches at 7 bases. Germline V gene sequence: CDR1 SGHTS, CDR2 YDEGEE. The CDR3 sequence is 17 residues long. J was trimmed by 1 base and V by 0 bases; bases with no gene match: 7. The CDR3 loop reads CASSLGTGVGSYNEQFF. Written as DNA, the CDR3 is TGTGCCAGCAGCTTGGGAACAGGGGTGGGTTCCTACAATGAGCAGTTCTTC.

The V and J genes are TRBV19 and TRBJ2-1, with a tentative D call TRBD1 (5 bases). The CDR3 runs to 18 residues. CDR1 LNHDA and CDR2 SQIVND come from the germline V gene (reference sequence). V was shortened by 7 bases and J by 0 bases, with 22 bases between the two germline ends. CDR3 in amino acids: CASTTADTFSSSYNEQFF. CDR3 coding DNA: TGTGCCAGTACGACAGCCGACACGTTTTCCAGCTCCTACAATGAGCAGTTCTTC.

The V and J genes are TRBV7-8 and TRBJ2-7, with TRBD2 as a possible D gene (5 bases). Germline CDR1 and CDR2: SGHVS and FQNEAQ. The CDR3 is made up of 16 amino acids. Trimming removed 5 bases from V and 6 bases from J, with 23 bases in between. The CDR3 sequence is CASSAVWGRRWGEQYF. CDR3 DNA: TGTGCCAGCAGCGCGGTGTGGGGTCGGAGGTGGGGCGAGCAGTACTTC.

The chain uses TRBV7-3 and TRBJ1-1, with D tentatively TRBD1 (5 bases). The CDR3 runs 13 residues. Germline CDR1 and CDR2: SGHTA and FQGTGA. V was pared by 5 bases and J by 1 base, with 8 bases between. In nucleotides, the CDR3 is TGTGCCAGCAGCCGGGGGAGGAACACTGAAGCTTTCTTT. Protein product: CASSRGRNTEAFF.

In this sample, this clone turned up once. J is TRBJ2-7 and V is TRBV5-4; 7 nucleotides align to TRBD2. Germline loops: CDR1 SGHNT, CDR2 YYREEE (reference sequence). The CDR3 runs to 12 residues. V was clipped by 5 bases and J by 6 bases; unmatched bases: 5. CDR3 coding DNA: TGTGCCAGCAGAACGGGGGGTTCCGAGCAGTACTTC. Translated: CASRTGGSEQYF.

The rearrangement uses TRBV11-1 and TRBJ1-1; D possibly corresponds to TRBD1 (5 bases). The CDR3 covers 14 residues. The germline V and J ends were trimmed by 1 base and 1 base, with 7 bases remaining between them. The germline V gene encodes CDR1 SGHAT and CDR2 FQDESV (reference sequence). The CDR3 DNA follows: TGTGCCAGCAGCTTAGGCGGGGGGAACACTGAAGCTTTCTTT. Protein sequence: CASSLGGGNTEAFF.

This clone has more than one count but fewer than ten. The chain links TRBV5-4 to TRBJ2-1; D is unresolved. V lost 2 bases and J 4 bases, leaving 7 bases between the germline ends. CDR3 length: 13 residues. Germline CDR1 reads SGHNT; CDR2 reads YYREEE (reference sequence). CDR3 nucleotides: TGTGCCAGCAGCTTTGGGCGATACAATGAGCAGTTCTTC. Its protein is CASSFGRYNEQFF.

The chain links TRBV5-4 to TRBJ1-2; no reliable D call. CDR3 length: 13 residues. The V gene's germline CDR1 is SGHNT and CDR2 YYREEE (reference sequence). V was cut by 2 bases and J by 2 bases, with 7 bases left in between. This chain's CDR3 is CASSFRENYGYTF. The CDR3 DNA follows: TGTGCCAGCAGCTTTCGGGAGAACTATGGCTACACCTTC. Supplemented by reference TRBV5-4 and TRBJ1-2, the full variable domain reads ETGVTQSPTHLIKTRGQQVTLRCSSQSGHNTVSWYQQALGQGPQFIFQYYREEENGRGNFPPRFSGLQFPNYSSELNVNALELDDSALYLCASSFRENYGYTFGSGTRLTVV.

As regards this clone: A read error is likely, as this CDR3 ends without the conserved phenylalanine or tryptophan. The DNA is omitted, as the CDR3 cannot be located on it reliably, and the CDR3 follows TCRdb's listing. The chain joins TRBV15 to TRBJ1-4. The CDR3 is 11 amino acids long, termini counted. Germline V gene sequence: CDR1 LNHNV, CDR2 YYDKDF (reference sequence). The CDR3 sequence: CATSRDGNLLV.

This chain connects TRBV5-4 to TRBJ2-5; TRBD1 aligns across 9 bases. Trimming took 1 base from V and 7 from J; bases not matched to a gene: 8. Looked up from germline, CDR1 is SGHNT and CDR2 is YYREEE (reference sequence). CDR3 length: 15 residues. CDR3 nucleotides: TGTGCCAGCAGCTTGCAGGGACAGGGAGGTGTGACCCAGTACTTC. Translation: CASSLQGQGGVTQYF.

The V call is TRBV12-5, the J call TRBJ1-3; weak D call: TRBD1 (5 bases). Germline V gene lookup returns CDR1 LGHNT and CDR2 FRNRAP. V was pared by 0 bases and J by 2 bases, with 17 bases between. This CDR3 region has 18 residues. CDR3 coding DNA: TGTGCTAGTGGTTTGGTACCCGTTTCTAGGGGAACTGGAAACACCATATATTTT. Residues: CASGLVPVSRGTGNTIYF.

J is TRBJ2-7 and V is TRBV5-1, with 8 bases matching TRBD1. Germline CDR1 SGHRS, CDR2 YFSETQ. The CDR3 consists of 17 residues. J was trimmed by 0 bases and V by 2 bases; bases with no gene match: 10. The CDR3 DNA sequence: TGCGCCAGCAGCTTACGATTCAACAGGGGGGACTCCTACGAGCAGTACTTC. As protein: CASSLRFNRGDSYEQYF.